This T cell receptor (beta chain) was obtained from a study of CD8+CD57+ T cells in acquired aplastic anemia. Study observations and caveats: Patients and healthy controls showed no significant CD8+ Simpson's diversity difference.

Comments on this clonotype: The antigen remains undetermined.

After removal of 5 bases from V and 8 bases from J, the junction contained 3 bases not matched to a gene. CDR1 and CDR2 (germline): ENHRY, SYGVKD. The CDR3 has 12 residues. Individuals selected for sequencing had exhibited CD8+CD57+ cell expansion on flow cytometry. A severe acquired aplastic anemia diagnosis applied to all patients. The use of genomic DNA as template underpinned the TCR beta VDJ and CDR3 profiling. Via MiXCR, TCRdb re-called the reads, giving one row per CDR3 protein. The repertoire has 120,000 or so distinct CDR3 sequences, about 40% of them found once; the top ten carry more than 2.5%.

The TCR was taken from a human donor with aplastic anemia. Sequencing was performed on sorted CD4+, CD8+, or CD8+CD57+ T cells (not recorded which) from PBMCs. The chain joins TRBV10-3 to TRBJ1-2; TRBD1 agrees at 9 bases. The CDR3 region has the DNA TGTGCCATCAGTCCTGGGACAGGGGGCTACACCTTC. Residues: CAISPGTGGYTF.